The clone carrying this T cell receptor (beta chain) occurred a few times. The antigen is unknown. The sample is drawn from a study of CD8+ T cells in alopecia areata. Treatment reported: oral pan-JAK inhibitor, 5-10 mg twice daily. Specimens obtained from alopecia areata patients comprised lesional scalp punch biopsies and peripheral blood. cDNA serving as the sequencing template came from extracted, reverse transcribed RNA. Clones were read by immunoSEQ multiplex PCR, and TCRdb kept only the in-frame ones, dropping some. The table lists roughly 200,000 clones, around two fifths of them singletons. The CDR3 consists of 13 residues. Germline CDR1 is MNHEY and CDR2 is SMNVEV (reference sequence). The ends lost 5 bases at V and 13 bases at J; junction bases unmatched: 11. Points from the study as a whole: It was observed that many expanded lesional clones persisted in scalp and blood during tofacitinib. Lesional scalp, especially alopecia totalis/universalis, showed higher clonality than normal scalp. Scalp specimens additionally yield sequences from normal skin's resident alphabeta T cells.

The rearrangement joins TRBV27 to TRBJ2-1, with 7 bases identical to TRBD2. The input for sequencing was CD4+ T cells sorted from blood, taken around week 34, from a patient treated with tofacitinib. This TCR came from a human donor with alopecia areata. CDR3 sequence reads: CASSLEPGLLQFF. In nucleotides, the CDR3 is TGTGCCAGCAGTCTAGAGCCGGGACTACTACAGTTCTTC.